The entry that follows covers one T cell receptor beta chain sequence. Profiling relied on immunoSEQ multiplex PCR, and the TCRdb table lists in-frame clones only, not all of them. The profile shows over 100,000 clones, around 89% of them singletons. This sample stems from a study of T cell responses to AZD1222 COVID-19 vaccine. This TCR was sampled from an adult in good health. The sequenced sample was peripheral blood, obtained on day 0 of AZD1222 vaccination.

The CDR3 DNA is TGTGCCAGCAGCTTAGGGATAGGACAGGGGGCGCGGAACACTGAAGCTTTCTTT. This codes for CASSLGIGQGARNTEAFF. The rearrangement links TRBV7-6 to TRBJ1-1; 11 bases match TRBD1. The CDR3 length is 18 residues. CDR1 SGHVS and CDR2 FNYEAQ come from the germline V gene. The J segment lost 1 base and the V segment lost 1 base, leaving 8 bases of the junction unmatched.